The entry that follows covers one T cell receptor (beta chain) sequence. This sample is drawn from a study of immune evolution from preneoplasia to lung adenocarcinoma. The CDR3 has 17 amino acids. Trimming took 4 bases from V and 5 from J; bases not matched to a gene: 16. Germline lookup yields CDR1 KGHSH and CDR2 LQKENI. Clones were sequenced by immunoSEQ multiplex PCR, and TCRdb holds only the in-frame ones, with some missing. Of about 7,600 clones in the sample, over 75% were seen once. The TCR sequence derives from a person between 65 and 79 years old with lung adenocarcinoma. The rearrangement uses TRBV18 and TRBJ2-5, with 7 bases aligning to TRBD2. The sequencing sample was made of FFPE adjacent normal lung tissue. The CDR3 spells CASSLSPSGAAVETQYF. The CDR3 DNA reads as TGTGCCAGCTCACTCAGCCCTAGCGGAGCGGCCGTCGAGACCCAGTACTTC.